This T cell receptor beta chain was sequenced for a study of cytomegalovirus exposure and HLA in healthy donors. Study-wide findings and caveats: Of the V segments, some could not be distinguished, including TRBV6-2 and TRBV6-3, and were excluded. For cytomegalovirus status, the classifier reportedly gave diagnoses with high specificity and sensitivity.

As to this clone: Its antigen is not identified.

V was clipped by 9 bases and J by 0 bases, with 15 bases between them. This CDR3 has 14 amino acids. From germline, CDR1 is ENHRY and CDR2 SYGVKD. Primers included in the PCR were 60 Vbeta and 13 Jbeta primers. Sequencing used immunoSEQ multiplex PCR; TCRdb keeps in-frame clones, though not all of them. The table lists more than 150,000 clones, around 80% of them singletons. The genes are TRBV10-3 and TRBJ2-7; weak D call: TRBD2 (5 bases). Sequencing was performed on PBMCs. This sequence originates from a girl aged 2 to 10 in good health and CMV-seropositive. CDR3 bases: TGTGCCATGAGGGCTAGGACCGACTCCTACGAGCAGTACTTC. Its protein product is CAMRARTDSYEQYF.